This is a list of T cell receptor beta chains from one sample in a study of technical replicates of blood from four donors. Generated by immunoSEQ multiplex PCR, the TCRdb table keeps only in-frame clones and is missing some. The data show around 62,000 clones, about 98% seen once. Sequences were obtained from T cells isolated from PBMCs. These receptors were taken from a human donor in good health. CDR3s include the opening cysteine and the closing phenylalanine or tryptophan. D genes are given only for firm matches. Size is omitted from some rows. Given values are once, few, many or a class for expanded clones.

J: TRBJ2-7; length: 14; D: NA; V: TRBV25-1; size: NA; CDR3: CASSEQGAGAEQYF; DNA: TGTGCCAGCAGTGAACAGGGGGCGGGAGCCGAGCAGTACTTC
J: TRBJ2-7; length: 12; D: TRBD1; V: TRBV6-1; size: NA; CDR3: CATTTGGYEQYF; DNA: TGTGCCACCACAACAGGGGGGTACGAGCAGTACTTC
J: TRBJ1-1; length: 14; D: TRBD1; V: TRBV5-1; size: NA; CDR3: CASSAVPGGTEAFF; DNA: TGCGCCAGCAGCGCAGTTCCAGGGGGCACTGAAGCTTTCTTT
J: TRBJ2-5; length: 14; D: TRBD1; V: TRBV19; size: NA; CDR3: CASNSGQGPETQYF; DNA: TGTGCCAGTAACTCGGGACAGGGGCCAGAGACCCAGTACTTC
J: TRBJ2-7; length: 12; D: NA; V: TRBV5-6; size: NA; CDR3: CASSSTAYEQYF; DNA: TGTGCCAGCAGCTCGACAGCCTACGAGCAGTACTTC
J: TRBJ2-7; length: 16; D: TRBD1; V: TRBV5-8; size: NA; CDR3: CASSLGAGTGSGEQYF; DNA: TGTGCCAGCAGCTTGGGAGCCGGGACAGGGAGCGGCGAGCAGTACTTC
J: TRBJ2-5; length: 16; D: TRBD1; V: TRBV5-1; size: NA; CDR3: CASRAGVQGGQETQYF; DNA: TGCGCCAGCAGAGCCGGGGTACAGGGGGGCCAAGAGACCCAGTACTTC
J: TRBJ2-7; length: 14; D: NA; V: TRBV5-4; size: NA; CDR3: CASSPGQNSHEQYF; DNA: TGTGCCAGCAGCCCTGGACAGAATTCTCACGAGCAGTACTTC
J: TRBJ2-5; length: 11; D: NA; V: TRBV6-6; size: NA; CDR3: CASKFGETQYF; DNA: TGTGCCAGCAAATTCGGAGAGACCCAGTACTTC
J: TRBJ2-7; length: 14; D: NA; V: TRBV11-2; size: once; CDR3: CASSLNTGLGEQYF; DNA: TGTGCCAGCAGCTTAAACACAGGGCTAGGGGAGCAGTACTTC
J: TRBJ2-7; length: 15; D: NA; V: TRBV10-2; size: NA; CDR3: CASSEGGASGHEQYF; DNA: TGCGCCAGCAGTGAGGGGGGGGCTAGCGGCCACGAGCAGTACTTC
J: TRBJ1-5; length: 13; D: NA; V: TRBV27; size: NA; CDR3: CASSQTRGQPQHF; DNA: TGTGCCAGCAGTCAAACCAGGGGTCAGCCCCAGCATTTT
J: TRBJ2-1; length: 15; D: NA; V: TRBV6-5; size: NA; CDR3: CASSFGTGVYNEQFF; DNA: TGTGCCAGCAGTTTTGGGACGGGGGTCTACAATGAGCAGTTCTTC
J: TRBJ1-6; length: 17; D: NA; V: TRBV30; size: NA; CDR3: CAWSTMMGGASNSPLHF; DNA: TGTGCCTGGAGTACCATGATGGGGGGGGCAAGTAATTCACCCCTCCACTTT
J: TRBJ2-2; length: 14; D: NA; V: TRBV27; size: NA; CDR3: CASRPSGGRGELFF; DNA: TGTGCCAGCAGACCATCGGGGGGCCGCGGGGAGCTGTTTTTT
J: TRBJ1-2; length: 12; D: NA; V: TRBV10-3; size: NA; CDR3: CAIQGGFGGYTF; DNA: TGTGCCATTCAAGGGGGTTTCGGTGGCTACACCTTC
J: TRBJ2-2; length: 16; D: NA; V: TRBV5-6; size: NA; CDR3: CASSLVGGFDTGELFF; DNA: TGTGCCAGCAGCTTGGTTGGAGGGTTCGACACCGGGGAGCTGTTTTTT
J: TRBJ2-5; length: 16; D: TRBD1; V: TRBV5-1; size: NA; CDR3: CASSPPGQGVVETQYF; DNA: TGCGCCAGCAGCCCCCCGGGACAGGGTGTCGTAGAGACCCAGTACTTC
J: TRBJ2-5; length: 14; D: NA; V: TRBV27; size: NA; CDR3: CASSDNLPQETQYF; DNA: TGTGCCAGCAGTGACAATTTGCCTCAAGAGACCCAGTACTTC
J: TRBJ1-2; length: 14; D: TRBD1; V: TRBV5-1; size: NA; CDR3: CASSYRGQGNHPYF; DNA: TGCGCCAGCAGCTATCGGGGACAGGGAAACCATCCTTACTTC
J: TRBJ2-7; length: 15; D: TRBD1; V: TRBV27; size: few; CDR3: CASSLFYRGLYEQYF; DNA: TGTGCCAGCAGTTTATTCTACAGGGGGCTCTACGAGCAGTACTTC
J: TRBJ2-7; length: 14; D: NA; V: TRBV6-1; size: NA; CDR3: CASSDPGQVNEQYF; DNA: TGTGCCAGCAGTGATCCGGGACAAGTCAACGAGCAGTACTTC
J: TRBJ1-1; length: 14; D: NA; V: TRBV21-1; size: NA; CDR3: CASSNRGLGTRAFF; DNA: TGTGCCAGCAGCAATCGTGGACTTGGGACACGGGCTTTCTTT